These T cell receptor beta chains were read from a single sample in a study of T cells in localized non-small cell lung cancer. The assay was immunoSEQ multiplex PCR, and TCRdb's table has in-frame clones only and misses some. The top ten clones hold approximately 12% of a sample with tens of thousands of clones, roughly 81% of them seen once. The starting material was peripheral blood, obtained before any cancer treatment. The source is an older female donor with stage I lung adenocarcinoma. CDR3s include the opening cysteine and the closing phenylalanine or tryptophan. The D gene is left open where the match is weak. Some rows have no size entry. The others give once, few or many, or a class for an expanded clone.

v_call	d_call	clone_size	cdr3_length	j_call	cdr3_nt	cdr3_aa
TRBV11-1	NA	NA	13	TRBJ1-4	TGTGCCAGCAGCCCTGAGGAGAATGAAAAACTGTTTTTT	CASSPEENEKLFF
TRBV5-6	TRBD2	NA	19	TRBJ2-7	TGTGCCAGCAGCTTACGGGTGCGACTAGCGGGACCCCTGGGGGACGAGCAGTACTTC	CASSLRVRLAGPLGDEQYF
TRBV14	TRBD1	NA	19	TRBJ1-6	TGTGCCAGCAGCCCATCTCCGGGGACAGTTAGTGGCTATAATTCACCCCTCCACTTT	CASSPSPGTVSGYNSPLHF
TRBV6-6	TRBD1	NA	15	TRBJ1-2	TGTGCCAGCAGTTATTCGTCGAGGGGGCGAAATGGCTACACCTTC	CASSYSSRGRNGYTF
TRBV15	NA	NA	13	TRBJ1-2	TGTGCCACAAATCCCGGGACCCTCTACGGCTACACCTTC	CATNPGTLYGYTF
TRBV12-5	NA	NA	13	TRBJ2-3	TGTGCTAGTGGTTTGGGAGTCGTGGATACGCAGTATTTT	CASGLGVVDTQYF
TRBV5-1	NA	NA	14	TRBJ2-3	TGCGCCAGCAGCTTGGAGGCCCCTTTGGATACGCAGTATTTT	CASSLEAPLDTQYF
TRBV5-1	NA	once	13	TRBJ2-5	TGCGCCAGCAGCTTGGCCAATCGGGAGACCCAGTACTTC	CASSLANRETQYF
TRBV19	NA	NA	16	TRBJ1-4	TGTGCCAGTAGTTCCGACCACAGGGTAGGGTATGAAAAACTGTTTTTT	CASSSDHRVGYEKLFF
TRBV4-2	TRBD2	NA	14	TRBJ2-5	TGTGCCAGCAGCACGGGACTAGTTGAGGAGACCCAGTACTTC	CASSTGLVEETQYF
TRBV19	TRBD2	few	14	TRBJ2-7	TGTGCCAGTAGTGCGGCGGGGGGGGCCTACGAGCAGTACTTC	CASSAAGGAYEQYF
TRBV28	NA	NA	11	TRBJ2-3	TGTGCCAGCAGTTTTGGAGATACGCAGTATTTT	CASSFGDTQYF
TRBV10-1	TRBD2	NA	15	TRBJ2-3	TGCGCCAGCGGTCAAGCGGGACTTGGAACAGATACGCAGTATTTT	CASGQAGLGTDTQYF
TRBV5-4	NA	NA	14	TRBJ1-1	TGTGCCAGCAGCCCGGGTGGGGGTGTCACTGAAGCTTTCTTT	CASSPGGGVTEAFF
TRBV11-2	NA	NA	14	TRBJ1-2	TGTGCCAGCAGCTTAGGGGGTAATAGCGTTGGCTACACCTTC	CASSLGGNSVGYTF
TRBV30	TRBD2	NA	16	TRBJ2-3	TGTGCCTGGAGTGGGACTAGCGGGATACGCACAGATACGCAGTATTTT	CAWSGTSGIRTDTQYF
TRBV30	NA	NA	16	TRBJ2-7	TGTGCCTGGAGTCCCTACGACAGCTCTAACAACTACGAGCAGTACTTC	CAWSPYDSSNNYEQYF
TRBV9	NA	NA	15	TRBJ2-3	TGTGCCAGCAGCGGGGCTGCCACTAGCACAGATACGCAGTATTTT	CASSGAATSTDTQYF
TRBV27	NA	NA	15	TRBJ2-1	TGTGCCAGCAGTTTATTAAACGGGAGACCCCACGAGCAGTTCTTC	CASSLLNGRPHEQFF
TRBV29-1	TRBD1	NA	13	TRBJ2-1	TGCAGCGCCCGGACAGGAGAGTACAATGAGCAGTTCTTC	CSARTGEYNEQFF
TRBV7-6	TRBD2	few	15	TRBJ2-1	TGTGCCAGCAGCTCCGCAGGACTAGCGGGAAATGAGCAGTTCTTC	CASSSAGLAGNEQFF
TRBV4-1	NA	NA	15	TRBJ1-1	TGCGCCAGCAGCCAAAGCCCCGGATCGAACACTGAAGCTTTCTTT	CASSQSPGSNTEAFF
TRBV6-6	NA	once	13	TRBJ1-3	TGTGCCAGCAGTTTAGCGAGAGATAGTGCCATATATTTT	CASSLARDSAIYF
TRBV2	TRBD1	NA	15	TRBJ1-2	TGTGCCAGCAGTGCAACAGGGGGCGATGTGGTTGGCTACACCTTC	CASSATGGDVVGYTF
TRBV5-4	NA	NA	15	TRBJ2-3	TGTGCCAGCAGCTCGCCCCCCAAAAGTGCAGATACGCAGTATTTT	CASSSPPKSADTQYF
TRBV27	NA	NA	14	TRBJ1-4	TGTGCCAGCCGTATGAACAGGGACTGGGAAAAACTGTTTTTT	CASRMNRDWEKLFF
TRBV5-1	TRBD1	NA	15	TRBJ2-1	TGCGCCAGCAGCTTTGGACAGGAACCTTCTCATGAGCAGTTCTTC	CASSFGQEPSHEQFF
TRBV11-2	NA	NA	15	TRBJ2-2	TGTGCCAGCAGCTTAGATCCAGGGAACACCGGGGAGCTGTTTTTT	CASSLDPGNTGELFF
TRBV29-1	NA	few	15	TRBJ1-1	TGCAGTGGAATGAAGGATACGGCTATGAACACTGAAGCTTTCTTT	CSGMKDTAMNTEAFF
TRBV7-9	TRBD1	NA	14	TRBJ1-5	TGTGCCAGCAGCTTACAGGGGGGCAATCAGCCCCAGCATTTT	CASSLQGGNQPQHF
TRBV27	TRBD1	few	14	TRBJ2-5	TGTGCCAGCAGTTTTTGGGACAGAAAAGAGACCCAGTACTTC	CASSFWDRKETQYF
TRBV5-1	TRBD2	NA	15	TRBJ2-1	TGCGCCAGCAGCAACGGGGGGGCCTCCTACAATGAGCAGTTCTTC	CASSNGGASYNEQFF
TRBV7-2	TRBD2	once	16	TRBJ2-3	TGTGCCAGCAGCCCAACCGGGACTAGCGGGAGAAATACGCAGTATTTT	CASSPTGTSGRNTQYF
TRBV5-1	NA	NA	15	TRBJ1-4	TGCGCCAGCAGCTTGCCCTCCGGAGAAAATGAAAAACTGTTTTTT	CASSLPSGENEKLFF
TRBV2	NA	NA	13	TRBJ1-5	TGTGCCAGCTCCAACCTGGGAAATCAGCCCCAGCATTTT	CASSNLGNQPQHF
TRBV21-1	NA	few	14	TRBJ1-2	TGTGCCAGCAGCAAATCGGGGGTGAAGAACGGCTACACCTTC	CASSKSGVKNGYTF
TRBV5-6	TRBD1	NA	14	TRBJ1-2	TGTGCCAGCAGCCCAACAGGGGGCGCGTATGGCTACACCTTC	CASSPTGGAYGYTF
TRBV10-3	TRBD1	NA	13	TRBJ2-5	TGTGCCATCAGTGAGAGGGGGCGGGAGACCCAGTACTTC	CAISERGRETQYF
TRBV12-1	NA	few	17	TRBJ2-1	TGTGCCAGCAGCTTTGGAGCTAGCGGGGGGCGAAAAAATGAGCAGTTCTTC	CASSFGASGGRKNEQFF
TRBV11-3	NA	NA	13	TRBJ2-2	TGTGCCAGCAGCTCCTACCAAACCGGGGAGCTGTTTTTT	CASSSYQTGELFF
TRBV11-2	TRBD1	NA	14	TRBJ1-1	TGTGCCAGCAGGCAGGACAGGGGGAGCACTGAAGCTTTCTTT	CASRQDRGSTEAFF
TRBV5-4	NA	NA	14	TRBJ1-2	TGTGCCAGCAGCTTGGACAGCTCTAACTATGGCTACACCTTC	CASSLDSSNYGYTF
TRBV5-1	NA	NA	13	TRBJ1-1	TGCGCCAGCAGCGATACAGAGAACACTGAAGCTTTCTTT	CASSDTENTEAFF
TRBV7-8	NA	NA	13	TRBJ2-3	TGTGCCAGCAGCTGGGGCAGCACAGATACGCAGTATTTT	CASSWGSTDTQYF
TRBV19	NA	NA	11	TRBJ2-3	TGTGCCAGTAGTATAGCAGATACGCAGTATTTT	CASSIADTQYF
TRBV12-5	TRBD1	once	15	TRBJ2-5	TGTGCTAGTGAGCCGGGACAGGGGAAAAGGGAGACCCAGTACTTC	CASEPGQGKRETQYF
TRBV6-1	NA	NA	13	TRBJ1-5	TGTGCCAGCAGTGAATTTCTGAGTCAGCCCCAGCATTTT	CASSEFLSQPQHF
TRBV18	NA	NA	12	TRBJ1-5	TGTGCCAGCTCACCAAACGATCAGCCCCAGCATTTT	CASSPNDQPQHF
TRBV6-5	NA	NA	15	TRBJ2-7	TGTGCCAGCAGTTACCTCGGCGGGATACTCTACGAGCAGTACTTC	CASSYLGGILYEQYF
TRBV5-1	NA	few	14	TRBJ1-6	TGCGCCAGCAGCTTGGCTCAGGCTAATTCACCCCTCCACTTT	CASSLAQANSPLHF
TRBV27	NA	once	12	TRBJ1-1	TGTGCCAGCGGGGACTTTTACACTGAAGCTTTCTTT	CASGDFYTEAFF
TRBV2	TRBD1	NA	13	TRBJ2-1	TGTGCCAGCAGCGGACAGGGGGCTGTTGAGCAGTTCTTC	CASSGQGAVEQFF
TRBV7-2	TRBD2	NA	17	TRBJ2-3	TGTGCCAGCAGCCCCGGACTAGCGGGGGGATTCACAGATACGCAGTATTTT	CASSPGLAGGFTDTQYF